This T cell receptor beta chain comes out of a study of T cells in Graves' hyperthyroidism and ophthalmopathy. The PBMCs studied were ones that came from 8 to 10 ml fresh peripheral blood. TCR beta CDR3 regions were amplified from RNA. First-round RT-PCR targeting the TCR CDR3 was performed with the HTBI primer set. MiXCR was run by TCRdb on the multiplex PCR reads, yielding one entry per CDR3 protein. Of 300,000 to 450,000 distinct CDR3 sequences in the sample, approximately 18% were seen once. Study outcomes and limitations: The model foresaw ophthalmopathy a median roughly 6.6 months prior to onset. Most expanded thyroid clonotypes above 0.001 also appeared in blood.

The CDR3 is 16 residues long. V dropped 0 bases and J dropped 4; count of bases not matched to a gene: 4. Per the germline V gene, CDR1 is SGDLS and CDR2 is YYNGEE. In this sample, this clonotype turned up a few times. Its antigen is as yet unknown. Specimen: blood. This clonotype originated in a woman aged 25 to 39 with Graves' hyperthyroidism that later progressed to Graves' ophthalmopathy. This sequence joins TRBV9 and TRBJ2-1, with 10 nucleotides matching TRBD2. This chain's CDR3 is CASSVESAGGYNEQFF. The CDR3 DNA sequence: TGTGCCAGCAGCGTAGAATCAGCGGGAGGGTACAATGAGCAGTTCTTC.